Listed below are T cell receptor beta chains from one sample, sequenced in a study of CD4 T cells in relation to SARS-CoV-2 and coronaviruses. The data were produced by immunoSEQ multiplex PCR, yet TCRdb's version contains in-frame clones alone and is incomplete. The sample holds 35,000 or so clones, just over 75% seen once. These receptors lack a known antigen. Sequenced material: memory CD4+ T cells from PBMCs, cultured in vitro. These receptors were taken from an adult with COVID-19. Each CDR3 is given with its conserved first and last residue. Fields, in order: CDR3 protein, CDR3 DNA, J gene, V gene, D gene, clone size. D genes are given only for firm matches. Expanded clones get a size class; other rows say once, few or many, or leave the size out.

CDR3: CASSSPGGAYGYTF
DNA: TGTGCCAGCAGTTCCCCAGGGGGCGCCTATGGCTACACCTTC
J: TRBJ1-2
V: TRBV28
D: TRBD1
size: -

CDR3: CASSLGDRPRGPQHF
DNA: TGTGCCAGCTCTCTTGGGGACAGGCCCCGCGGGCCCCAGCATTTT
J: TRBJ1-5
V: TRBV6-4
D: TRBD1
size: -

CDR3: CASSRPRDRVYGYTF
DNA: TGTGCCAGCTCACGACCCCGGGACAGGGTGTATGGCTACACCTTC
J: TRBJ1-2
V: TRBV18
D: TRBD1
size: -

CDR3: CASSIGTSGRARTDTQYF
DNA: TGTGCCAGTAGTATCGGGACTAGCGGGAGGGCCCGCACAGATACGCAGTATTTT
J: TRBJ2-3
V: TRBV19
D: TRBD2
size: -

CDR3: CASSHGLAEYKGELFF
DNA: TGTGCCAGCAGTCACGGACTAGCGGAATACAAGGGGGAGCTGTTTTTT
J: TRBJ2-2
V: TRBV27
D: TRBD2
size: -

CDR3: CASRLRQGYEQYF
DNA: TGTGCCAGCAGATTGCGACAGGGCTACGAGCAGTACTTC
J: TRBJ2-7
V: TRBV6-5
D: TRBD1
size: -

CDR3: CASSQAGRTYEQYF
DNA: TGTGCCAGCAGCCAAGCGGGACGGACCTACGAGCAGTACTTC
J: TRBJ2-7
V: TRBV4-2
D: -
size: -

CDR3: CASSLGPQETQYF
DNA: TGTGCCAGCAGCTTAGGGCCCCAAGAGACCCAGTACTTC
J: TRBJ2-5
V: TRBV13
D: -
size: -

CDR3: CASSPKRETQYF
DNA: TGTGCCAGCTCACCAAAACGAGAGACCCAGTACTTC
J: TRBJ2-5
V: TRBV18
D: -
size: -

CDR3: CATQGWLEGANEQFF
DNA: TGTGCCACCCAGGGTTGGCTCGAGGGGGCCAATGAGCAGTTCTTC
J: TRBJ2-1
V: TRBV14
D: TRBD1
size: -

CDR3: CASSIDRGIDEQFF
DNA: TGTGCCAGCAGTATTGACAGGGGGATAGATGAGCAGTTCTTC
J: TRBJ2-1
V: TRBV6-5
D: TRBD1
size: once

CDR3: CASSHPGFGAQYF
DNA: TGTGCCAGCAGCCACCCAGGGTTCGGGGCCCAGTACTTC
J: TRBJ2-5
V: TRBV6-5
D: -
size: -

CDR3: CASSPAGDRNEQFF
DNA: TGTGCCAGCTCACCAGCGGGAGATCGCAATGAGCAGTTCTTC
J: TRBJ2-1
V: TRBV18
D: TRBD2
size: -

CDR3: CASSSFGYDGYTF
DNA: TGTGCCAGCAGCTCGTTTGGGTATGATGGCTACACCTTC
J: TRBJ1-2
V: TRBV14
D: -
size: few

CDR3: CASSPPSGSWDEQFF
DNA: TGTGCCAGCAGTCCGCCTAGCGGGAGCTGGGATGAGCAGTTCTTC
J: TRBJ2-1
V: TRBV6-5
D: TRBD2
size: -

CDR3: CASSRDRNSYEQYF
DNA: TGTGCCAGCTCACGAGACAGGAACTCCTACGAGCAGTACTTC
J: TRBJ2-7
V: TRBV18
D: -
size: -

CDR3: CASSLSAKQETQYF
DNA: TGTGCCAGCAGCTTATCGGCGAAACAAGAGACCCAGTACTTC
J: TRBJ2-5
V: TRBV7-7
D: -
size: -

CDR3: CATGSGNEQFF
DNA: TGTGCCACCGGGTCGGGCAATGAGCAGTTCTTC
J: TRBJ2-1
V: TRBV7-9
D: -
size: -

CDR3: CASTPLGGYEQFF
DNA: TGTGCCAGCACACCATTGGGAGGCTATGAGCAGTTCTTC
J: TRBJ2-1
V: TRBV28
D: -
size: -

CDR3: CASSPDRARGTYEQYF
DNA: TGTGCCAGCTCACCAGATCGGGCCAGAGGGACCTACGAGCAGTACTTC
J: TRBJ2-7
V: TRBV18
D: -
size: -

CDR3: CASRRQLSGNTIYF
DNA: TGTGCCAGCAGGAGACAACTCTCTGGAAACACCATATATTTT
J: TRBJ1-3
V: TRBV6-5
D: -
size: -

CDR3: CAIGLSTDTQYF
DNA: TGTGCCATAGGACTAAGCACAGATACGCAGTATTTT
J: TRBJ2-3
V: TRBV10-3
D: -
size: -

CDR3: CASSYGLAGSSRTGELFF
DNA: TGTGCCAGCAGCTACGGACTAGCGGGATCGTCGCGCACCGGGGAGCTGTTTTTT
J: TRBJ2-2
V: TRBV7-8
D: TRBD2
size: -

CDR3: CASSRTSGTDTQYF
DNA: TGCGCCAGCAGCAGGACTAGCGGGACTGATACGCAGTATTTT
J: TRBJ2-3
V: TRBV10-1
D: TRBD2
size: once

CDR3: CASSLTGTGGRWSEKLFF
DNA: TGTGCCAGCAGTTTGACCGGGACAGGGGGTAGATGGAGTGAAAAACTGTTTTTT
J: TRBJ1-4
V: TRBV27
D: TRBD1
size: -

CDR3: CASSYRRTNTGELFF
DNA: TGTGCCAGCAGCTACAGGAGAACGAACACCGGGGAGCTGTTTTTT
J: TRBJ2-2
V: TRBV7-6
D: -
size: -